Each of the 8 T cell receptor beta chains below was sequenced from the same sample in a study of T cells after yellow fever vaccination. Via MiXCR, TCRdb re-called the 5' RACE reads, giving one row per CDR3 protein. The sample records 200,000 to 250,000 distinct CDR3 sequences, approximately 3.2% being singletons. Material: CD4+ T cells sorted from PBMCs, obtained 10 days after the yellow fever booster vaccination. These receptors originate from a man younger than 30 who received the YFV17D yellow fever vaccine.

The chain carries TRBV20-1 and TRBJ2-5; a weak D match, TRBD2 (7 bases). The germline CDR1 and CDR2 sequences are DFQATT and SNEGSKA (reference sequence). Trimming shortened V by 5 bases and J by 10 bases, and 14 bases separated the two germline ends. The CDR3 loop spans 11 amino acids. The CDR3: CSALGLGGQYF. CDR3 DNA: TGCAGTGCTCTTGGACTAGGGGGCCAGTACTTC.

This clonotype has ten or more counts. The V gene is TRBV6-6, the J gene TRBJ2-5; D unclear. The CDR3 length is 13 residues. V dropped 7 bases and J dropped 5 bases, with 14 bases sitting between them. CDR1 MNHNY and CDR2 SVGAGI come from the germline V gene (reference sequence). The CDR3 is CASISPSSETQYF. CDR3 DNA sequence: TGTGCCAGCATTTCCCCCTCCTCGGAGACCCAGTACTTC.

The V call is TRBV24-1, the J call TRBJ1-4; D is ambiguous. Germline V CDR1 and CDR2: KGHDR, SFDVKD. Trimming stripped 3 bases from V and 8 bases from J, with 12 bases between. This CDR3 contains 14 residues. CDR3 nucleotides: TGTGCCACCAGTGATCGAGGGTTTCGGGAAAAACTGTTTTTT. Amino acid sequence: CATSDRGFREKLFF.

This clonotype has at least ten counts. The chain couples TRBV7-2 to TRBJ2-3; D is unclear. This CDR3 spans 14 amino acids. Germline CDR1 is SGHTA and CDR2 is FQGNSA. Trimming took 3 bases from V and 6 from J, leaving 13 bases between them. The CDR3 loop reads CASSFAGTFDTQYF. CDR3 nucleotides: TGTGCCAGCAGCTTTGCAGGAACGTTCGATACGCAGTATTTT.

V and J are TRBV5-1 and TRBJ1-3; 8 bases map to TRBD1. The junction had 8 bases not matched to a gene; V was cut back by 0 bases and J by 9 bases. Germline V gene lookup returns CDR1 SGHRS and CDR2 YFSETQ. The CDR3 contains 15 residues. The CDR3, as DNA: TGCGCCAGCAGCTTGGTGCAGGGGGCCGTTAGCACCATATATTTT. This encodes CASSLVQGAVSTIYF.

The chain has TRBV5-1 and TRBJ1-1; tentative D call: TRBD1 (6 bases). Trimming shortened V by 5 bases and J by 3 bases, and 17 bases separated the two germline ends. The CDR3 is made up of 15 amino acids. In germline, CDR1 is SGHRS, CDR2 YFSETQ. The chain's CDR3 is CASSGGATSHTEAFF. The CDR3 DNA is TGCGCCAGCAGTGGGGGGGCAACTAGCCACACTGAAGCTTTCTTT.

The gene calls are TRBV5-4 and TRBJ2-3, with D hard to call. This CDR3 spans 14 amino acids. V gave up 4 bases and J gave up 4 bases, with 13 bases separating them. Germline-derived CDR1 and CDR2 are SGHNT and YYREEE (reference sequence). CDR3 bases: TGTGCCAGCAGCCCCCGGATAGAAGCAGATACGCAGTATTTT. It translates to CASSPRIEADTQYF.

There are many counts of this clonotype. The V call is TRBV19, the J call TRBJ2-1, with D possibly being TRBD2 (5 bases). This CDR3 contains 16 residues. Per the germline V gene, CDR1 is LNHDA and CDR2 is SQIVND (reference sequence). Trimming shortened V by 1 base and J by 7 bases, and 17 bases separated the two germline ends. The CDR3 spells CASSIGSSGFTNEQFF. The CDR3 bases are TGTGCCAGTAGTATAGGATCGAGCGGTTTTACTAATGAGCAGTTCTTC.